The TCR beta chain under discussion was sequenced for a study of T cell changes during pregnancy in multiple sclerosis. Sequencing used immunoSEQ multiplex PCR; TCRdb keeps in-frame clones, though not all of them. The sample contains about 72,000 clones, about nine tenths of which appear only once. J lost 6 bases, V lost 5 bases, and 4 bases had no gene match. CDR1 and CDR2 (germline): MRHNA, SNTAGT. The CDR3 is 15 amino acids. The chain couples TRBV6-4 to TRBJ2-2; 12 bases agree with TRBD2. The sample here was peripheral blood, taken in the third trimester of pregnancy. The receptor's source is a female donor in good health, enrolled as a control in a pregnancy study. CDR3 DNA: TGTGCCAGCAGTTCGACTAGCGGGGGCGCCGGGGAGCTGTTTTTT. It encodes CASSSTSGGAGELFF.